The 27 T cell receptor beta chains listed next were all sequenced from one sample in a study of cytomegalovirus exposure and HLA in healthy donors. The PCR contained 60 Vbeta and 13 Jbeta primers. Repertoires were generated with immunoSEQ multiplex PCR, while TCRdb's copy carries only in-frame clones and drops some. The profile shows nearly 110,000 clones, roughly two thirds of them singletons. Sequenced input: PBMCs. These receptors came from a female donor in good health and CMV-seronegative.

The genes are TRBV5-1 and TRBJ2-1; the match to TRBD2 covers 8 bases. Per germline, CDR1 SGHRS and CDR2 YFSETQ. The CDR3 consists of 15 residues. V was pared by 4 bases and J by 8 bases, with 11 bases of the junction left unmatched. The CDR3 here is CASSKFKRELDEQFF. The DNA for the CDR3 is TGCGCCAGCAGCAAATTCAAGCGGGAGCTGGATGAGCAGTTCTTC.

V and J are TRBV19 and TRBJ2-3; TRBD2 matches 7 bases. CDR1 LNHDA and CDR2 SQIVND come from the germline V gene (reference sequence). Trimming removed 6 bases from V and 6 bases from J; junction bases left unmatched: 12. The CDR3 is 15 amino acids. The CDR3 loop is CASSQGRALRDTQYF. The DNA of the CDR3 is TGTGCCAGTAGCCAAGGGAGGGCACTGCGTGATACGCAGTATTTT.

This chain uses TRBV29-1 with TRBJ1-1; D is perhaps TRBD1 (6 bases). The V gene lost 3 bases and the J gene lost 1 base, with 15 bases spanning the gap. The CDR3 contains 15 residues. Germline CDR1 reads SQVTM; CDR2 reads ANQGSEA. The CDR3 protein is CSVEGGPDENTEAFF. CDR3 sequence (DNA): TGCAGCGTTGAGGGGGGGCCCGATGAGAACACTGAAGCTTTCTTT.

This clone appeared once. This chain connects TRBV28 to TRBJ2-1, with 10 nucleotides matching TRBD2. Germline CDR1 is MDHEN and CDR2 is SYDVKM. CDR3 length: 15 residues. The junction had 5 bases not matched to a gene; V was cut back by 2 bases and J by 7 bases. For the CDR3, the DNA is TGTGCCAGCAGTTTAGCCAGCGGGAGGGTTAATGAGCAGTTCTTC. Its protein is CASSLASGRVNEQFF.

In nucleotides, the CDR3 is TGTGCCAGCAGCTTAGCCCTAGCGGGAGGAACAGATACGCAGTATTTT. This sequence encodes CASSLALAGGTDTQYF. This chain uses TRBV7-2 with TRBJ2-3; 11 positions agree with TRBD2. The V and J ends lost 0 bases and 3 bases, in that order; junction bases with no gene match: 2. Germline CDR1 is SGHTA and CDR2 is FQGNSA. The CDR3 loop spans 16 amino acids.

The chain carries TRBV29-1 and TRBJ1-4, with D possibly matching TRBD1 (5 bases). With 5 bases removed from V and 7 bases from J, the gap between germline ends came to 14 bases. CDR3 length: 13 amino acids. Germline lookup yields CDR1 SQVTM and CDR2 ANQGSEA. The DNA for the CDR3 is TGCAGCGTTAGCGGGGCCTGGAGTGAAAAACTGTTTTTT. Protein sequence: CSVSGAWSEKLFF.

The chain couples TRBV5-1 to TRBJ1-1, with 7 nucleotides matching TRBD1. The CDR3 is made up of 16 amino acids. CDR1 is SGHRS, CDR2 YFSETQ, per germline. The junction had 12 bases not matched to a gene; V was cut back by 4 bases and J by 3 bases. The CDR3 spells CASSTRQGSRDTEAFF. The CDR3 DNA is TGCGCCAGCAGCACCCGACAGGGCAGCAGGGACACTGAAGCTTTCTTT.

J is TRBJ2-3 and V is TRBV6-5, with a possible D match to TRBD2 (6 bases). This CDR3 contains 13 residues. V lost 2 bases and J 5 bases, leaving 8 bases between the germline ends. The germline V gene encodes CDR1 MNHEY and CDR2 SVGAGI. The CDR3 region has the DNA TGTGCCAGCAGTTACGGAGGGGAAGATACGCAGTATTTT. Protein product: CASSYGGEDTQYF.

The chain links TRBV7-9 to TRBJ1-2, with D unresolved. CDR1 SEHNR and CDR2 FQNEAQ come from the germline V gene (reference sequence). V dropped 1 base and J dropped 1 base, with 10 bases sitting between them. CDR3 length equals 15 residues. CDR3: CASSLGGGSNYGYTF. The CDR3 DNA follows: TGTGCCAGCAGCTTAGGGGGAGGGAGTAACTATGGCTACACCTTC.

This clone was seen only once. V is TRBV11-3 and J is TRBJ1-1; D is unresolved. The germline V gene encodes CDR1 SGHNT and CDR2 YENEEA. The length of the CDR3 is 13 residues. Trimming cost V 3 bases and J 1 base, with 6 bases left between them. CDR3 sequence reads: CASSFDKNTEAFF. For the CDR3, the DNA is TGTGCCAGCAGCTTTGACAAGAACACTGAAGCTTTCTTT.

The J gene is TRBJ1-2, the V gene TRBV28, with 7 positions matching TRBD1. The germline V gene encodes CDR1 MDHEN and CDR2 SYDVKM. The V gene end was trimmed by 6 bases and the J gene end by 2 bases; junction bases not matched to a gene: 9. The CDR3 length is 15 residues. In DNA form, the CDR3 reads TGTGCCAGCAGCCTTACAGGGGCGGGCAACTATGGCTACACCTTC. Translating gives CASSLTGAGNYGYTF.

The genes are TRBV7-8 and TRBJ1-4; 7 bases line up with TRBD1. Germline CDR1 is SGHVS and CDR2 is FQNEAQ. The ends lost 3 bases at V and 8 bases at J; junction bases unmatched: 6. The length of the CDR3 is 14 residues. CDR3 residues: CASSLTGFREKLFF. CDR3 sequence (DNA): TGTGCCAGCAGCTTGACAGGGTTTCGCGAAAAACTGTTTTTT.

V gene TRBV29-1 combines with J gene TRBJ2-1; tentative D call: TRBD2 (7 bases). With 3 bases removed from V and 4 bases from J, the gap between germline ends came to 13 bases. The CDR3 is made up of 14 amino acids. Germline assignment: CDR1 SQVTM and CDR2 ANQGSEA. CDR3 bases: TGCAGCGTTGAGGGGGGGGGCGCATACAATGAGCAGTTCTTC. Encoded protein: CSVEGGGAYNEQFF.

This clone was counted between two and nine times. The chain couples TRBV15 to TRBJ2-1, with D unresolved. Trimming removed 3 bases from V and 5 bases from J, with 11 bases in between. The CDR3 extends over 14 amino acids. Germline assignment: CDR1 LNHNV and CDR2 YYDKDF (reference sequence). In nucleotides, the CDR3 is TGTGCCACCAGCAGCTATTCAGGAAACAATGAGCAGTTCTTC. This gives the protein CATSSYSGNNEQFF.

The chain joins TRBV27 to TRBJ2-7; D is possibly TRBD2 (6 bases). Germline V lookup: CDR1 MNHEY, CDR2 SMNVEV (reference sequence). Trimming removed 4 bases at V and 7 bases at J, with 17 bases between. The CDR3 consists of 14 residues. The CDR3 region is CASSSGATRDEQYF. In nucleotides, the CDR3 is TGTGCCAGCAGTTCTGGCGCGACTAGAGATGAGCAGTACTTC.

This clone was seen only a few times. The chain is built from TRBV5-5 and TRBJ1-3; D might be TRBD1 (6 bases). CDR3 size: 16 residues. V was cut by 2 bases and J by 1 base, with 13 bases left in between. CDR1 is SGHKS and CDR2 is YYEKEE in the germline V gene (reference sequence). The CDR3 protein is CASSFYRDRSGNTIYF. The CDR3 DNA sequence: TGTGCCAGCAGCTTTTACAGGGACCGGTCTGGAAACACCATATATTTT.

Notes on this clone: At the DNA level, this CDR3 is encoded by other sequences in the same sample as well. The chain has TRBV10-2 and TRBJ2-3; 7 bases are shared with TRBD2. J gave up 4 bases and V 5 bases, and 6 bases lay outside the gene matches. The germline V gene has CDR1 WSHSY and CDR2 SAAADI. The CDR3 is 14 amino acids. The CDR3, as DNA: TGCGCCAGCAGTCCTTGGGGGGGGGCAGATACGCAGTATTTT. Protein product: CASSPWGGADTQYF.

The gene calls are TRBV4-3 and TRBJ2-3; TRBD2 agrees at 10 bases. In germline, CDR1 is LGHNA, CDR2 YSLEER. The ends lost 0 bases at V and 4 bases at J; junction bases unmatched: 10. The CDR3 contains 18 residues. CDR3 residues: CASSQDGIRLAGSDTQYF. The CDR3 coding sequence is TGCGCCAGCAGCCAAGATGGGATTAGACTAGCGGGCTCAGATACGCAGTATTTT.

The genes are TRBV7-3 and TRBJ2-5; D gene unclear. The CDR3 extends over 11 amino acids. V lost 3 bases and J lost 5, with 4 bases in between. CDR1 and CDR2 (germline): SGHTA, FQGTGA. CDR3 nucleotides: TGTGCCAGCAGCTTCGGGGAGACCCAGTACTTC. Translation: CASSFGETQYF.

The sample holds a few counts of this clone. V gene TRBV9 combines with J gene TRBJ2-3; 7 bases fit TRBD2. With 0 bases clipped from V and 3 bases from J, the junction kept 4 bases outside the gene matches. The germline V gene encodes CDR1 SGDLS and CDR2 YYNGEE. The CDR3 totals 15 residues. CDR3 sequence: CASSVGGSLTDTQYF. DNA of the CDR3: TGTGCCAGCAGCGTAGGCGGGAGCCTAACAGATACGCAGTATTTT. The full variable domain, in which reference TRBV9 and TRBJ2-3 provide the parts outside the CDR3, is DSGVTQTPKHLITATGQRVTLRCSPRSGDLSVYWYQQSLDQGLQFLIQYYNGEERAKGNILERFSAQQFPDLHSELNLSSLELGDSALYFCASSVGGSLTDTQYFGPGTRLTVL.

The chain employs TRBV5-5 and TRBJ2-2; D not resolved. V was shortened by 0 bases and J by 0 bases, with 6 bases between the two germline ends. Germline V CDR1 and CDR2: SGHKS, YYEKEE (reference sequence). The CDR3 extends over 15 amino acids. In DNA, the CDR3 is TGTGCCAGCAGCTTGGTACAGTCGAACACCGGGGAGCTGTTTTTT. This translates into CASSLVQSNTGELFF.

V usage is TRBV5-6 and J usage is TRBJ2-1; 16 nucleotides align to TRBD2. Germline V gives CDR1 SGHDT, CDR2 YYEEEE. The junction had 5 bases not matched to a gene; V was cut back by 4 bases and J by 7 bases. This CDR3 is built from 16 residues. The CDR3 DNA reads as TGTGCCAGCAGCATCGGGACTAGCGGGAGGGTGAATGAGCAGTTCTTC. Translated, it gives CASSIGTSGRVNEQFF.

This rearrangement joins TRBV27 to TRBJ1-5; no firm D call. V lost 7 bases, J lost 2 bases, and 15 bases lay in between. The germline V gene encodes CDR1 MNHEY and CDR2 SMNVEV (reference sequence). This CDR3 contains 15 residues. The CDR3 DNA reads as TGTGCCAGCACCCCCGGAGGCGGGGGCAATCAGCCCCAGCATTTT. It yields the protein CASTPGGGGNQPQHF.

This clone was recorded a few times. J is TRBJ2-5 and V is TRBV6-5, with 8 bases matching TRBD1. The J call may not be correct, given that the DNA end is closer to TRBJ2-7. CDR3 length equals 15 residues. Germline loops: CDR1 MNHEY, CDR2 SVGAGI. CDR3 residues: CASSYTGGTYYEQYF. Written as DNA, the CDR3 is TGTGCCAGCAGTTACACAGGGGGTACATACTACGAGCAGTACTTC.

This clone was seen repeatedly, ten times or more. The chain uses TRBV5-4 and TRBJ1-1, with TRBD1 matching 11 bases. CDR3 size: 14 residues. The ends lost 2 bases at V and 11 bases at J; junction bases unmatched: 8. Germline V gene sequence: CDR1 SGHNT, CDR2 YYREEE (reference sequence). Here the CDR3 DNA reads TGTGCCAGCAGCTTTCGAGGACAGGGGGCGTCGGCTTTCTTT. Residues: CASSFRGQGASAFF.

The chain employs TRBV27 and TRBJ2-6; 9 nucleotides align to TRBD2. Germline V gene sequence: CDR1 MNHEY, CDR2 SMNVEV (reference sequence). After removal of 3 bases from V and 4 bases from J, the junction contained 4 bases not matched to a gene. CDR3 length: 16 residues. In DNA, the CDR3 is TGTGCCAGCAGTTTGAGGCGGGAGGGAGGGGCCAACGTCCTGACTTTC. It yields the protein CASSLRREGGANVLTF.

The chain links TRBV5-1 to TRBJ2-1; 8 nucleotides match TRBD2. The CDR3 consists of 15 residues. The trim removed 4 bases at V and 6 bases at J, leaving 9 bases unmatched. CDR1 and CDR2 (germline): SGHRS, YFSETQ. DNA for the CDR3: TGCGCCAGCAGCCCCGGGACTAGTTTTATCAATGAGCAGTTCTTC. It translates to CASSPGTSFINEQFF.